One and the same sample provided the 10 T cell receptor beta chains below, sequenced in a study of T cells in localized non-small cell lung cancer. Repertoires were generated with immunoSEQ multiplex PCR, while TCRdb's copy carries only in-frame clones and drops some. Among some 1,400 clones, roughly 25% were seen once, and the ten largest hold approximately 14%. The specimen comprised lung tumor tissue, sampled before any cancer treatment. The receptors originated from a woman between 40 and 69 years old with stage I lung adenocarcinoma.

V usage is TRBV28 and J usage is TRBJ2-2; D is ambiguous. The germline V and J ends were trimmed by 7 bases and 6 bases, with 15 bases remaining between them. This CDR3 region has 14 residues. In germline, CDR1 is MDHEN, CDR2 SYDVKM. The CDR3 loop is CASINSRFSGELFF. The CDR3 region has the DNA TGTGCCAGCATTAATTCGCGGTTCTCCGGGGAGCTGTTTTTT.

This clone was detected only a few times. This chain connects TRBV6-8 to TRBJ1-6; maybe TRBD1 (5 bases). Germline values: CDR1 MNHGY, CDR2 SAAAGT. Between the trimmed V and J ends, which lost 5 bases and 5 bases, there was a span of 7 bases. The CDR3 length is 13 residues. This CDR3 is CASSQGNNSPLHF. Written as DNA, the CDR3 is TGTGCCAGCAGTCAGGGAAATAATTCACCCCTCCACTTT.

This clone was observed a handful of times. The V gene is TRBV11-3, the J gene TRBJ2-1, with a possible D match to TRBD2 (6 bases). Trimming took off 5 bases at V and 9 bases at J, with 17 bases between the two ends. This CDR3 is 14 amino acids long. From germline, CDR1 is SGHNT and CDR2 YENEEA. CDR3 amino acids: CASSVGLALGEQFF. The CDR3 coding sequence is TGTGCCAGCAGCGTCGGCCTAGCGCTTGGTGAGCAGTTCTTC.

The rearrangement links TRBV18 to TRBJ2-2; 9 bases agree with TRBD1. J gave up 6 bases and V 5 bases, and 10 bases lay outside the gene matches. CDR3 length equals 16 residues. Germline CDR1 and CDR2: KGHSH and LQKENI. The CDR3 region is CASSRSTGTGSGELFF. The CDR3 DNA follows: TGTGCCAGCTCAAGATCCACCGGGACAGGGTCCGGGGAGCTGTTTTTT.

This clone was found a few times. V usage is TRBV6-8 and J usage is TRBJ1-2, with D maybe TRBD1 (6 bases). V dropped 6 bases and J dropped 0 bases, with 17 bases sitting between them. The CDR3 runs to 16 residues. CDR1 MNHGY and CDR2 SAAAGT come from the germline V gene. The CDR3 region has the DNA TGTGCCAGCAGACTCCGGGGGGCGGCCTCTAACTATGGCTACACCTTC. It translates to CASRLRGAASNYGYTF.

In this sample, this clone turned up a few times. V gene TRBV28 combines with J gene TRBJ2-7; D may be TRBD1 (6 bases). Germline lookup yields CDR1 MDHEN and CDR2 SYDVKM. V lost 3 bases, J lost 2 bases, and 11 bases lay in between. This CDR3 spans 14 amino acids. The CDR3 region is CASSFLTGTYEQYF. The CDR3 coding sequence is TGTGCCAGCAGTTTCTTGACAGGAACCTACGAGCAGTACTTC.

The CDR3 protein is CASSRTGTSARFSYNEQFF. The CDR3 DNA follows: TGTGCCAGCAGCCGTACCGGGACTAGCGCGCGCTTTTCCTACAATGAGCAGTTCTTC. The chain combines TRBV11-3 with TRBJ2-1; 10 bases are a match to TRBD2. Germline V gene sequence: CDR1 SGHNT, CDR2 YENEEA. V dropped 5 bases and J dropped 1; count of bases not matched to a gene: 14. This CDR3 region has 19 residues.

This chain uses TRBV28 with TRBJ1-2; tentatively, D is TRBD1 (6 bases). V shed 2 bases and J shed 4 bases, with 11 bases lying between them. This CDR3 comprises 14 residues. The germline gives CDR1 MDHEN, CDR2 SYDVKM. The CDR3 nucleotides are TGTGCCAGCAGTTTACCTAGGGGGACCTATGGCTACACCTTC. This codes for CASSLPRGTYGYTF.

CDR3 bases: TGTGCCAGCATCGACCAACATGAGCAGTTCTTC. Translation: CASIDQHEQFF. This chain links TRBV6-7 with TRBJ2-1; D gene uncertain. TRBV6-7 qualifies as an ORF whose function is uncertain. V was trimmed by 7 bases and J by 8 bases, leaving 9 bases between them. The length of the CDR3 is 11 residues.

This sequence joins TRBV28 and TRBJ1-5, with 9 bases matching TRBD1. The V segment lost 6 bases and the J segment 5 bases; nucleotides outside the gene matches: 5. The CDR3 sequence is 14 residues long. The V gene's germline CDR1 is MDHEN and CDR2 SYDVKM. CDR3 residues: CASRVGQGYQPQHF. The CDR3 DNA reads TGTGCCAGCAGGGTGGGACAGGGCTATCAGCCCCAGCATTTT. Drawing the rest from reference TRBV28 and TRBJ1-5, the complete variable domain is DVKVTQSSRYLVKRTGEKVFLECVQDMDHENMFWYRQDPGLGLRLIYFSYDVKMKEKGDIPEGYSVSREKKERFSLILESASTNQTSMYLCASRVGQGYQPQHFGDGTRLSIL.